This TCR beta chain was recorded in a study of early T cells in non-severe SARS-CoV-2 infection. Study-level findings and limits: Comparison of clonotypes with VDJdb favored anti-spike CD8 responses while missing private and CD4 specificities.

This clonotype showed up just a few times. Antigen unknown. Researchers tagged individual cDNA molecules with unique molecular identifiers. TCRdb recomputed calls from the 5' RACE reads with MiXCR, one row per CDR3 protein. The sample yields approximately 83,000 distinct CDR3 sequences, roughly 13% seen once. This CDR3 is built from 15 residues. Between the trimmed V and J ends, which lost 7 bases and 5 bases, there was a span of 18 bases. What was sequenced was whole blood. The TCR sequence derives from an adult who was a healthcare worker with PCR-confirmed SARS-CoV-2 infection or an uninfected control (not recorded which). This chain connects TRBV12-3 or TRBV12-4 to TRBJ2-1; the D gene is possibly TRBD1 (5 bases). DNA for the CDR3: TGTGCCAGCACCGCACCAGGGCGCGTACACAATGAGCAGTTCTTC. This gives the protein CASTAPGRVHNEQFF.